Below are 8 T cell receptor beta chains sequenced from a single sample in a study of CD4+ T cells in melanoma. The method was immunoSEQ multiplex PCR; TCRdb's version includes in-frame clones alone and lacks a portion of them. The sample shows 110,000 to 150,000 clones, around 90% of them seen only once. The source is a human donor with melanoma.

The rearrangement joins TRBV30 to TRBJ2-3, with D hard to call. Germline values: CDR1 GTSNPN, CDR2 SVGIG (reference sequence). The V and J ends lost 1 base and 4 bases respectively, with 3 bases between them. This CDR3 contains 11 residues. CDR3 in amino acids: CAWSEADTQYF. The CDR3 DNA sequence: TGTGCCTGGAGTGAGGCAGATACGCAGTATTTT.

V is TRBV2 and J is TRBJ2-1; unclear D gene. The CDR3 length is 15 residues. The V end lost 4 bases, the J end lost 0 bases, and 10 bases lay between the germline ends. Germline V gives CDR1 SNHLY, CDR2 FYNNEI. This chain's CDR3 is CASSVQLGSYNEQFF. In nucleotides, the CDR3 is TGTGCCAGCAGTGTCCAGCTCGGCTCCTACAATGAGCAGTTCTTC. Based on the CDR3 plus reference TRBV2 and TRBJ2-1, the full variable domain is EPEVTQTPSHQVTQMGQEVILRCVPISNHLYFYWYRQILGQKVEFLVSFYNNEISEKSEIFDDQFSVERPDGSNFTLKIRSTKLEDSAMYFCASSVQLGSYNEQFFGPGTRLTVL.

A remark on this clone: Other DNA sequences from this sample encode an identical CDR3 as well. The chain joins TRBV29-1 to TRBJ1-5, with D hard to call. This CDR3 comprises 11 residues. The germline V gene encodes CDR1 SQVTM and CDR2 ANQGSEA. Trimming took off 4 bases at V and 2 bases at J, with 3 bases between the two ends. The CDR3 spells CSVGGNQPQHF. Written as DNA, the CDR3 is TGCAGCGTTGGGGGCAATCAGCCCCAGCATTTT.

Only one count was recorded for this clone. The chain recombines TRBV2 with TRBJ1-1; D is possibly TRBD1 (6 bases). The CDR3 consists of 13 residues. The germline V gene has CDR1 SNHLY and CDR2 FYNNEI. With 8 bases removed from V and 7 bases from J, the gap between germline ends came to 17 bases. CDR3 residues: CASDRGGAREAFF. The CDR3 bases are TGTGCCAGCGACCGCGGGGGGGCGCGTGAAGCTTTCTTT. Complete variable domain (other parts from reference TRBV2 and TRBJ1-1): EPEVTQTPSHQVTQMGQEVILRCVPISNHLYFYWYRQILGQKVEFLVSFYNNEISEKSEIFDDQFSVERPDGSNFTLKIRSTKLEDSAMYFCASDRGGAREAFFGQGTRLTVV.

The chain employs TRBV11-2 and TRBJ2-7, with D possibly matching TRBD2 (6 bases). The V and J ends lost 3 bases and 0 bases respectively, with 6 bases between them. This CDR3 region has 13 residues. The germline gives CDR1 SGHAT, CDR2 FQNNGV. For the CDR3, the DNA is TGTGCCAGCAGCTTCGGGAGCTCCTACGAGCAGTACTTC. This gives the protein CASSFGSSYEQYF.

The V call is TRBV5-1, the J call TRBJ2-1, with D possibly TRBD2 on 6 matching bases. V was trimmed by 1 base and J by 8 bases, leaving 13 bases between them. This CDR3 has 14 amino acids. Germline CDR1 reads SGHRS; CDR2 reads YFSETQ. The CDR3 reads CASSLPGGRHEQFF. The CDR3 coding sequence is TGCGCCAGCAGCTTGCCTGGAGGGCGGCATGAGCAGTTCTTC.

This chain links TRBV7-2 with TRBJ1-3; no definite D call. Germline V lookup: CDR1 SGHTA, CDR2 FQGNSA. The CDR3 is 14 amino acids. V was pared by 1 base and J by 2 bases, with 6 bases between. The CDR3 loop reads CASSLGGTGNTIYF. For the CDR3, the DNA is TGTGCCAGCAGCTTAGGGGGAACTGGAAACACCATATATTTT.

The chain uses TRBV6-1 and TRBJ2-1; TRBD2 matches 8 bases. This CDR3 has 14 amino acids. Germline assignment: CDR1 MNHNS and CDR2 SASEGT. The trim removed 2 bases at V and 12 bases at J, leaving 9 bases unmatched. The DNA of the CDR3 is TGTGCCAGCAGTGAATCCGCGGGGGGCGCTGGGCAGTTCTTC. Protein: CASSESAGGAGQFF.